Listed below are T cell receptor beta chains from one sample, sequenced in a study of technical replicates of blood from a handful of donors. TCRdb keeps only in-frame clones here, not all; method: immunoSEQ multiplex PCR. The data contain approximately 87,000 clones, under 95% of them singletons. The sample taken for sequencing was T cells isolated from PBMCs. The receptor set was obtained from a human donor in good health. CDR3s include the opening cysteine and the closing phenylalanine or tryptophan. D genes are given only for firm matches. Size is omitted from some rows. Given values are once, few, many or a class for expanded clones.

size | J | D | V | CDR3 | DNA
- | TRBJ1-1 | - | TRBV10-3 | CAIRPQAPTEAFF | TGTGCCATCAGACCTCAGGCCCCCACTGAAGCTTTCTTT
- | TRBJ1-1 | TRBD1 | TRBV5-6 | CASSLMGQGFNTEAFF | TGTGCCAGCAGCTTAATGGGACAGGGCTTTAACACTGAAGCTTTCTTT
- | TRBJ2-3 | - | TRBV27 | CASSLVLALDTQYF | TGTGCCAGCAGTTTAGTACTAGCTCTAGATACGCAGTATTTT
- | TRBJ1-1 | - | TRBV5-5 | CASSPGLWNTEAFF | TGTGCCAGCAGCCCGGGACTTTGGAACACTGAAGCTTTCTTT
few | TRBJ2-2 | TRBD2 | TRBV5-1 | CASSDRTGGPSGELFF | TGCGCCAGCAGCGATCGGACGGGGGGGCCCTCCGGGGAGCTGTTTTTT
- | TRBJ1-2 | - | TRBV4-1 | CASRRHTTPWETGDTFNYGYTF | TGCGCCAGCAGACGTCATACAACCCCCTGGGAAACGGGAGACACCTTCAACTATGGCTACACCTTC
- | TRBJ2-1 | TRBD1 | TRBV5-5 | CASSTGQGAYNEQFF | TGTGCCAGCAGCACCGGACAGGGGGCCTACAATGAGCAGTTCTTC
- | TRBJ1-2 | TRBD1 | TRBV5-1 | CASSWGDRSEGYTF | TGCGCCAGCAGCTGGGGGGACAGGTCGGAGGGCTACACCTTC
- | TRBJ2-7 | - | TRBV6-5 | CASRQRGYEQYF | TGTGCCAGCAGACAACGAGGTTACGAGCAGTACTTC
- | TRBJ2-1 | TRBD2 | TRBV11-3 | CASSLDSSGGEGEQFF | TGTGCCAGCAGCTTGGACTCTAGCGGGGGGGAGGGTGAGCAGTTCTTC
- | TRBJ2-3 | TRBD2 | TRBV7-9 | CASSFTSGGCDTQYF | TGTGCCAGCAGCTTTACTAGCGGGGGATGTGATACGCAGTATTTT
- | TRBJ1-1 | - | TRBV27 | CASSFLRGTEAFF | TGTGCCAGCAGTTTCCTTAGGGGAACTGAAGCTTTCTTT
- | TRBJ2-5 | TRBD2 | TRBV5-1 | CASRGRGGSETQYF | TGCGCCAGCAGGGGCCGGGGAGGGTCCGAGACCCAGTACTTC
- | TRBJ2-7 | - | TRBV18 | CASSPPSQGQYF | TGTGCCAGCTCACCACCGAGCCAGGGGCAGTACTTC
- | TRBJ1-1 | - | TRBV5-1 | CASSLVQGATEAFF | TGCGCCAGCAGCTTGGTCCAGGGCGCCACTGAAGCTTTCTTT
- | TRBJ1-2 | - | TRBV4-1 | CASSQDRGTYGYTF | TGCGCCAGCAGCCAAGATCGGGGGACCTATGGCTACACCTTC
- | TRBJ2-7 | - | TRBV7-8 | CASRGADYEQYF | TGTGCCAGCAGGGGAGCTGACTACGAGCAGTACTTC
- | TRBJ2-1 | - | TRBV5-1 | CASSLAAVNEQFF | TGCGCCAGCAGCTTGGCAGCGGTAAATGAGCAGTTCTTC
- | TRBJ2-7 | TRBD1 | TRBV27 | CASRRLPGQGAYEQYF | TGTGCCAGCAGACGACTCCCGGGACAGGGGGCTTACGAGCAGTACTTC
- | TRBJ2-2 | - | TRBV5-1 | CASSPARGDRYTGELFF | TGCGCCAGCAGCCCCGCTCGCGGGGACCGATACACCGGGGAGCTGTTTTTT
- | TRBJ2-7 | - | TRBV6-1 | CASSEVGSFYEQYF | TGTGCCAGCAGTGAAGTTGGCTCCTTCTACGAGCAGTACTTC
- | TRBJ2-3 | TRBD2 | TRBV7-9 | CASSGTGGPKEVDTQYF | TGTGCCAGCAGCGGGACGGGGGGGCCCAAAGAGGTTGATACGCAGTATTTT
- | TRBJ1-2 | TRBD1 | TRBV9 | CASSPSQGAQPTNYGYTF | TGTGCCAGCAGCCCCTCACAGGGGGCTCAGCCCACTAACTATGGCTACACCTTC
- | TRBJ2-5 | TRBD2 | TRBV6-6 | CASSNPGLAGQETQYF | TGTGCCAGCAGTAACCCGGGACTAGCGGGGCAAGAGACCCAGTACTTC
- | TRBJ2-1 | - | TRBV29-1 | CSVELAKGVDEQFF | TGCAGCGTTGAACTAGCCAAAGGTGTTGATGAGCAGTTCTTC
- | TRBJ2-7 | TRBD1 | TRBV27 | CASSPGQASSYEQYF | TGTGCCAGCAGTCCGGGACAGGCTAGCTCCTACGAGCAGTACTTC
- | TRBJ2-7 | - | TRBV29-1 | CSVGMQSLYEQYF | TGCAGCGTTGGAATGCAAAGCCTATACGAGCAGTACTTC
- | TRBJ2-1 | - | TRBV2 | CASSLVGSSSYNEQFF | TGTGCCAGCAGCCTTGTGGGCTCCAGCTCCTACAATGAGCAGTTCTTC
- | TRBJ2-3 | - | TRBV28 | CASIGGPTDTQYF | TGTGCCAGCATCGGGGGGCCCACAGATACGCAGTATTTT
- | TRBJ2-2 | TRBD2 | TRBV5-4 | CASSAGLAGVGGELFF | TGTGCCAGCAGCGCCGGACTAGCGGGAGTAGGCGGGGAGCTGTTTTTT
- | TRBJ2-3 | - | TRBV30 | CAWSVLTDTQYF | TGTGCCTGGAGTGTACTTACAGATACGCAGTATTTT
once | TRBJ1-5 | TRBD1 | TRBV4-1 | CASSQNRGGSNQPQHF | TGCGCCAGCAGCCAGAACAGGGGGGGTAGCAATCAGCCCCAGCATTTT
- | TRBJ1-4 | TRBD1 | TRBV19 | CASSRQGGKFRVEKLFF | TGTGCCAGTAGCAGACAGGGGGGCAAGTTTAGGGTTGAAAAACTGTTTTTT
- | TRBJ2-1 | - | TRBV7-2 | CASSSGGGGGKEQFF | TGTGCCAGCAGCTCTGGGGGAGGAGGGGGCAAGGAGCAGTTCTTC
- | TRBJ1-2 | TRBD1 | TRBV11-2 | CASSLLEGAEGYTF | TGTGCCAGCAGCTTACTGGAGGGGGCGGAGGGCTACACCTTC
- | TRBJ2-5 | TRBD2 | TRBV2 | CASFLAGAHGTQYF | TGTGCCAGTTTTCTAGCGGGGGCCCATGGGACCCAGTACTTC
- | TRBJ1-1 | - | TRBV19 | CASSSDRKAFF | TGTGCCAGTAGTTCAGACAGAAAAGCTTTCTTT
- | TRBJ2-7 | TRBD1 | TRBV7-9 | CASSTGQGYEQYF | TGTGCCAGCAGCACAGGACAGGGCTACGAGCAGTACTTC
- | TRBJ1-2 | - | TRBV30 | CAWRNVGNYGYTF | TGTGCCTGGAGAAATGTTGGCAATTATGGCTACACCTTC
- | TRBJ2-7 | TRBD2 | TRBV28 | CASSLPGTSIYEQYF | TGTGCCAGCAGTTTACCTGGGACTAGCATCTACGAGCAGTACTTC